This T cell receptor beta chain emerged from a study of cytomegalovirus exposure and HLA in healthy donors. On the study more broadly: The approximately 120 validation repertoires were produced on the same platform as the 650 to 800 repertoires of the first cohort. This was reported in a later analysis. Study observations and caveats: Most TCR sequences showed up rarely, but some public TCRs showed up in many donors. Subsequent analysis showed first-cohort TCR clusters tending to co-occur in approximately 120 validation repertoires.

The study drew the donors from its approximately 110-subject validation cohort, separate from the approximately 700-subject first cohort. On this clone itself: What it binds is unknown.

V shed 4 bases and J 4 bases; nucleotides not matched to a gene: 7. CDR1 is SGHRS and CDR2 is YFSETQ in the germline V gene. The CDR3 runs 15 residues. Measured with immunoSEQ multiplex PCR; TCRdb has only the in-frame clones, and not every one. The sample has roughly 47,000 clones; under 95% are singletons. The sample comprised PBMCs. The rearrangement links TRBV5-1 to TRBJ2-5, with 10 bases identical to TRBD1. This receptor was taken from a woman between 18 and 29 years old in good health and CMV-seronegative. The CDR3 sequence is CASSRGTGAGETQYF. In DNA form, the CDR3 reads TGCGCCAGCAGCCGGGGGACAGGGGCCGGAGAGACCCAGTACTTC.